The rows below give T cell receptor beta chains drawn from one sample of a study of blood T cell repertoires in COVID-19. This table comes from immunoSEQ multiplex PCR, and its TCRdb copy is limited to in-frame clones, with some not included. Of 230,000 or so clones in the sample, around 88% were seen once. The sequencing sample was made of PBMCs or T cells enriched from blood (not recorded which). All receptors derive from a woman aged 40 to 50 with acute COVID-19. CDR3s include the opening cysteine and the closing phenylalanine or tryptophan. The order of the fields is clone size, V gene, D gene, J gene, CDR3 protein, CDR3 DNA. D genes are given only for firm matches. Rows give clone size only sometimes, using once, few, many, or a class for an expanded clone.

.	TRBV11-2	.	TRBJ2-2	CASSSGYTGELFF	TGTGCCAGCAGCTCCGGTTACACCGGGGAGCTGTTTTTT
.	TRBV5-6	.	TRBJ1-3	CASSLARLANTIYF	TGTGCCAGCAGCTTGGCCCGGTTAGCAAACACCATATATTTT
.	TRBV12-3/TRBV12-4	.	TRBJ1-3	CASRRTEGNTIYF	TGTGCCAGCAGAAGGACAGAAGGAAACACCATATATTTT
.	TRBV7-2	TRBD2	TRBJ2-1	CASSLDQASGRTNEQFF	TGTGCCAGCAGCTTAGATCAGGCTAGCGGGAGGACCAATGAGCAGTTCTTC
once	TRBV11-2	.	TRBJ1-6	CASSPGGTNSPLHF	TGTGCCAGCAGCCCCGGCGGAACTAATTCACCCCTCCACTTT
once	TRBV25-1	TRBD1	TRBJ1-2	CASRRTGTNYGYTF	TGTGCCAGCAGACGGACAGGGACTAACTATGGCTACACCTTC
.	TRBV5-1	TRBD2	TRBJ2-1	CASSLNFGTSNEQFF	TGCGCCAGCAGCTTGAATTTTGGGACTAGTAATGAGCAGTTCTTC
few	TRBV5-5	TRBD1	TRBJ1-1	CASRLGQGANSEAFF	TGTGCCAGCAGATTAGGACAGGGGGCCAACTCTGAAGCTTTCTTT
.	TRBV5-8	.	TRBJ1-1	CASSYQMNTEAFF	TGTGCCAGCAGCTATCAGATGAACACTGAAGCTTTCTTT
.	TRBV12-5	TRBD1	TRBJ1-2	CASGLLGQGRDYGYTF	TGTGCTAGTGGTTTGCTGGGACAGGGACGCGACTATGGCTACACCTTC
.	TRBV7-2	.	TRBJ1-2	CASSLGLIYGYTF	TGTGCCAGCAGCTTAGGGCTGATCTATGGCTACACCTTC
.	TRBV7-2	TRBD1	TRBJ1-4	CASSLDRAGEKLFF	TGTGCCAGCAGCTTGGACAGGGCGGGGGAAAAACTGTTTTTT
.	TRBV3-1/TRBV3-2	TRBD1	TRBJ2-7	CASSQRGGEKKQYF	TGTGCCAGCAGCCAGAGAGGGGGCGAGAAGAAGCAGTACTTC
.	TRBV5-1	TRBD1	TRBJ1-2	CASSLAGQGMDYGYTF	TGCGCCAGCAGCTTGGCAGGACAGGGGATGGACTATGGCTACACCTTC
.	TRBV5-4	.	TRBJ2-7	CASSPGWGEEDFSYEQYF	TGTGCCAGCAGCCCGGGGTGGGGTGAAGAAGATTTTTCCTACGAGCAGTACTTC
.	TRBV11-2	.	TRBJ2-7	CASSLLPSYEQYF	TGTGCCAGCAGCTTACTCCCCTCCTACGAGCAGTACTTC
.	TRBV29-1	TRBD1	TRBJ2-4	CSVDKGTGGNIQYF	TGCAGCGTCGATAAAGGGACAGGGGGTAACATTCAGTACTTC
.	TRBV18	TRBD1	TRBJ1-6	CASSTGQAGWNSPLHF	TGTGCCAGCTCAACCGGACAGGCCGGCTGGAATTCACCCCTCCACTTT
.	TRBV5-4	TRBD1	TRBJ1-1	CASSLGQGGRDTEAFF	TGTGCCAGCAGCCTTGGACAGGGCGGGAGGGACACTGAAGCTTTCTTT
.	TRBV7-9	TRBD1	TRBJ2-1	CASSAGQGANEQFF	TGTGCCAGCAGCGCGGGACAGGGGGCGAATGAGCAGTTCTTC
.	TRBV20-1	.	TRBJ2-1	CSAKSPNEQFF	TGCAGTGCTAAAAGCCCTAATGAGCAGTTCTTC
.	TRBV23-1	.	TRBJ2-3	CASSHTDTDTQYF	TGCGCCAGCAGTCATACAGACACAGATACGCAGTATTTT
.	TRBV2	.	TRBJ2-3	CASSLTDTQYF	TGTGCCAGCAGCCTCACAGATACGCAGTATTTT
once	TRBV3-1/TRBV3-2	.	TRBJ1-1	CASVRWGDTEAFF	TGTGCCAGCGTCCGGTGGGGGGACACTGAAGCTTTCTTT
.	TRBV3-1/TRBV3-2	TRBD2	TRBJ2-5	CASSLGLAGGQETQYF	TGTGCCAGCAGCCTCGGACTAGCGGGGGGCCAAGAGACCCAGTACTTC
.	TRBV30	.	TRBJ1-2	CAWRRGGYGYTF	TGTGCCTGGAGACGAGGGGGCTATGGCTACACCTTC